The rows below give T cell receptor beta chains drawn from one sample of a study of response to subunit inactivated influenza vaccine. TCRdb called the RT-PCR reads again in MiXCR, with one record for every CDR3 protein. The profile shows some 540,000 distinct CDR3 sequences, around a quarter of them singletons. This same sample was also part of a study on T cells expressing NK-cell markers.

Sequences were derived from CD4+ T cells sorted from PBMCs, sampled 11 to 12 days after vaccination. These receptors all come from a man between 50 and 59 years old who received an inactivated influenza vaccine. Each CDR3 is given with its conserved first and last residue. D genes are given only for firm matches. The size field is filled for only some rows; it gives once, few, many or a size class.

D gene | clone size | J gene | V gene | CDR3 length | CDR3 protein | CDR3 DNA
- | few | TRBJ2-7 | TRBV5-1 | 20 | CASSLITGGHLVSVPYEQYF | TGCGCCAGCAGCTTGATAACGGGGGGCCATCTCGTATCGGTTCCCTACGAGCAGTACTTC
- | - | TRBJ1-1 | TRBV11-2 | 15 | CASSLSDSSNTEAFF | TGTGCCAGCAGCTTATCTGACTCATCGAACACTGAAGCTTTCTTT
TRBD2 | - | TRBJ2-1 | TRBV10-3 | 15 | CAISELLAGYNEQFF | TGTGCCATCAGTGAGCTTTTAGCGGGATACAATGAGCAGTTCTTC
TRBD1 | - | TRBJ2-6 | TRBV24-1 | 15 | CATSTGGIGANVLTF | TGTGCCACCAGTACAGGGGGTATTGGGGCCAACGTCCTGACTTTC
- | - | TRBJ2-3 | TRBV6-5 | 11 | CASRTGDTQYF | TGTGCCAGCAGAACAGGAGATACGCAGTATTTT
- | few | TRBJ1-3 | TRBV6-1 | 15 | CASRTTEGLGNTIYF | TGTGCCAGCAGAACGACCGAGGGCCTCGGAAACACCATATATTTT
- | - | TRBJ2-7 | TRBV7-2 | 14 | CASSLETGMNEQYF | TGTGCCAGCAGCTTAGAAACAGGGATGAACGAGCAGTACTTC
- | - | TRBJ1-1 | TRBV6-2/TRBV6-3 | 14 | CASSLGLLYTEAFF | TGTGCCAGCAGTTTGGGACTCCTCTACACTGAAGCTTTCTTT
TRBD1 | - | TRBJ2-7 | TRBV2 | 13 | CASGRTGRYEQYF | TGTGCCAGCGGCAGGACAGGGCGCTACGAGCAGTACTTC
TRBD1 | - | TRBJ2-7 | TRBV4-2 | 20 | CASSQDQAPTWTGTPYEQYF | TGTGCCAGCAGCCAAGATCAGGCGCCAACGTGGACAGGGACTCCCTACGAGCAGTACTTC
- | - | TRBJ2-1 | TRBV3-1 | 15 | CASSQTGPFYNEQFF | TGTGCCAGCAGCCAAACTGGCCCATTCTACAATGAGCAGTTCTTC
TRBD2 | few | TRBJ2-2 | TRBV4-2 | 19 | CASSQDVLAGRRDTGELFF | TGTGCCAGCAGCCAAGATGTGCTAGCGGGGAGGAGGGACACCGGGGAGCTGTTTTTT
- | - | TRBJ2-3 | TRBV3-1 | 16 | CASSQQELLSTDTQYF | TGTGCCAGCAGCCAACAGGAGCTACTATCCACAGATACGCAGTATTTT
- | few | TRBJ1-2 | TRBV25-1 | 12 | CASSENSRGYTF | TGTGCCAGCAGTGAAAACAGCCGCGGCTACACCTTC
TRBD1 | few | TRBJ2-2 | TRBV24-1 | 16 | CATSKQGASAAGELFF | TGTGCCACCAGTAAACAGGGGGCTAGCGCCGCCGGGGAGCTGTTTTTT
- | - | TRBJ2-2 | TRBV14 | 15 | CASSQDRVWTGELFF | TGTGCCAGCAGCCAAGACAGGGTCTGGACCGGGGAGCTGTTTTTT
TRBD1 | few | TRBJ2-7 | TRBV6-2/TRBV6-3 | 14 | CASSYSTGRYEQYF | TGTGCCAGCAGTTACTCGACAGGGCGCTACGAGCAGTACTTC
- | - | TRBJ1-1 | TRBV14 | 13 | CASSFWGAREAFF | TGTGCCAGCAGCTTCTGGGGGGCGCGTGAAGCTTTCTTT
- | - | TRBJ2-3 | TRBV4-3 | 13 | CASSQERGSTQYF | TGCGCCAGCAGCCAAGAGAGGGGCAGTACGCAGTATTTT
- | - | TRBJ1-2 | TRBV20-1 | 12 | CSAPDGRYGYTF | TGCAGTGCCCCGGACGGGCGATATGGCTACACCTTC
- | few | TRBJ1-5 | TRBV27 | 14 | CASSLRGFNQPQHF | TGTGCCAGCAGTTTACGGGGCTTCAATCAGCCCCAGCATTTT
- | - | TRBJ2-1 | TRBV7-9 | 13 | CASSLGEEAEQFF | TGTGCCAGCAGCTTAGGCGAGGAGGCTGAGCAGTTCTTC
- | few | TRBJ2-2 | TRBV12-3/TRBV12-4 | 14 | CASSFREGTGELFF | TGTGCCAGCAGTTTCAGGGAAGGGACCGGGGAGCTGTTTTTT
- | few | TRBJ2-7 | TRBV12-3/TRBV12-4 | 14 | CASTLGGGPYEQYF | TGTGCCAGCACCCTTGGGGGGGGGCCCTACGAGCAGTACTTC
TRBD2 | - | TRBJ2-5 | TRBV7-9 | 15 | CASNPRREGQETQYF | TGTGCCAGCAACCCACGGAGGGAGGGACAAGAGACCCAGTACTTC
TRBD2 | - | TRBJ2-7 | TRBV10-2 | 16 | CASSEFLAGGYYEQYF | TGCGCCAGCAGTGAATTCCTAGCGGGAGGTTATTACGAGCAGTACTTC
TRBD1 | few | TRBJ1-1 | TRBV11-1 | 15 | CASSFRTGKNTEAFF | TGTGCCAGCAGCTTCCGGACAGGAAAGAACACTGAAGCTTTCTTT
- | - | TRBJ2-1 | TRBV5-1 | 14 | CASSTAGTYNEQFF | TGCGCCAGCAGTACTGCAGGGACCTACAATGAGCAGTTCTTC
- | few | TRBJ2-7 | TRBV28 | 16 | CASSPLVVRGSYEQYF | TGTGCCAGCAGTCCCCTCGTGGTCAGAGGATCCTACGAGCAGTACTTC
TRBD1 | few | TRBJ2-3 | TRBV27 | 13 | CASSPDRGWVQYF | TGTGCCAGCAGTCCGGACAGGGGATGGGTGCAGTATTTT
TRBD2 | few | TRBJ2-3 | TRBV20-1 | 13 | CSARVASGDTQYF | TGCAGTGCTAGAGTGGCTAGCGGGGATACGCAGTATTTT
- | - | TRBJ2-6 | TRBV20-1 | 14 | CSATRASGANVLTF | TGCAGTGCTACTAGAGCCTCCGGGGCCAACGTCCTGACTTTC
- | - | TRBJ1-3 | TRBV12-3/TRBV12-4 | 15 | CASSQSSASGNTIYF | TGTGCCAGCAGCCAAAGTTCCGCCTCTGGAAACACCATATATTTT
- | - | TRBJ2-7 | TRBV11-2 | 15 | CASSLVRGTGYEQYF | TGTGCCAGCAGCTTAGTCCGGGGGACGGGTTACGAGCAGTACTTC
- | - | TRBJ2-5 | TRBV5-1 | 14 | CASSLGETQETQYF | TGCGCCAGCAGCTTGGGGGAGACCCAAGAGACCCAGTACTTC
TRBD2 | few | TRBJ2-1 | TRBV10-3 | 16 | CAISESVGGSTNEQFF | TGTGCCATCAGTGAGTCTGTGGGCGGGAGTACCAATGAGCAGTTCTTC
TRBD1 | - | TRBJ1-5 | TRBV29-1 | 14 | CSVGQGTGNQPQHF | TGCAGCGTGGGACAGGGAACGGGCAATCAGCCCCAGCATTTT
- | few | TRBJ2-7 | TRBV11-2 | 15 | CASSPMRTVSYEQYF | TGTGCCAGCAGCCCCATGCGGACGGTCTCCTACGAGCAGTACTTC
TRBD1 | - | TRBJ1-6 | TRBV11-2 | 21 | CASSLGTGDRRVSSYNSPLHF | TGTGCCAGCAGCCTAGGGACAGGGGATAGAAGGGTTAGCTCCTATAATTCACCCCTCCACTTT
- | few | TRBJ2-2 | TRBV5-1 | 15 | CASSLVFVSTGELFF | TGCGCCAGCAGCTTGGTCTTCGTAAGCACCGGGGAGCTGTTTTTT
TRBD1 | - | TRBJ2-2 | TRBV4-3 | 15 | CASSQDPGGHGELFF | TGCGCCAGCAGCCAAGATCCAGGGGGTCACGGGGAGCTGTTTTTT
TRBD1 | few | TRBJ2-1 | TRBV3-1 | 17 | CASSQVVFGQGINEQFF | TGTGCCAGCAGCCAAGTAGTTTTCGGACAGGGAATCAATGAGCAGTTCTTC
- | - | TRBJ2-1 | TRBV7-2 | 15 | CASSLNGATASEQFF | TGTGCCAGCAGCTTAAATGGGGCCACAGCCAGTGAGCAGTTCTTC
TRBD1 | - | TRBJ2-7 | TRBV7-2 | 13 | CASTGQGVYEQYF | TGTGCCAGCACGGGACAGGGGGTTTACGAGCAGTACTTC
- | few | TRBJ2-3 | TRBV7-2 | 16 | CASSLDVAGPSNTQYF | TGTGCCAGCAGCTTAGATGTGGCGGGACCTTCAAATACGCAGTATTTT
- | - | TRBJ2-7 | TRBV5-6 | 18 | CASATDKELPASSYEQYF | TGTGCCAGCGCTACTGACAAGGAACTTCCGGCGAGCTCCTACGAGCAGTACTTC
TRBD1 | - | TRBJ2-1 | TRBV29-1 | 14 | CSATIGTGNNEQFF | TGCAGCGCTACGATAGGGACAGGGAATAATGAGCAGTTCTTC
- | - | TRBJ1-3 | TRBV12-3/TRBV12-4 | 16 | CASSPAGTRKGNTIYF | TGTGCCAGCAGCCCAGCCGGGACCCGTAAAGGAAACACCATATATTTT
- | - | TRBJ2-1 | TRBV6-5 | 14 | CASSYSIWHDEQFF | TGTGCCAGCAGTTACTCTATCTGGCACGATGAGCAGTTCTTC
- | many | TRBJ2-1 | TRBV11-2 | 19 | CASSKKRPQGWTLYNEQFF | TGTGCCAGCAGCAAAAAACGACCACAGGGATGGACCCTCTACAATGAGCAGTTCTTC
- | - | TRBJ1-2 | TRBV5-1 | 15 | CASSPYRGSQDGYTF | TGCGCCAGCAGCCCCTACCGGGGTAGTCAAGATGGCTACACCTTC
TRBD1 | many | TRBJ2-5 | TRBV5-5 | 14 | CASSLTGQEETQYF | TGTGCCAGCAGCTTGACGGGACAGGAAGAGACCCAGTACTTC
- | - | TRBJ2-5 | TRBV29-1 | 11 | CSVEAGETQYF | TGCAGCGTTGAAGCTGGTGAGACCCAGTACTTC